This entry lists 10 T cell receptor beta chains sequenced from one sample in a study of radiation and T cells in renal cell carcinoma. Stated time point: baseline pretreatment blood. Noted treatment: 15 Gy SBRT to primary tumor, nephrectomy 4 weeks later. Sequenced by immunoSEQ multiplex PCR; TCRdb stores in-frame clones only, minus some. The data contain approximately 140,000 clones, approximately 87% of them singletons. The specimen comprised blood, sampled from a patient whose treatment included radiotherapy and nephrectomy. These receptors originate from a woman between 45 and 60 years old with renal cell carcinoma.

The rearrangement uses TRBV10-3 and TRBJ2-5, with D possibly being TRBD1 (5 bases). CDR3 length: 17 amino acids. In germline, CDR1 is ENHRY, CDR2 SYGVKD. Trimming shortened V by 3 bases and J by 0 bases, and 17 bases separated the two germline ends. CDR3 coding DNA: TGTGCCATCAGTGACCTCGTGTCAGGGCCCCACCAAGAGACCCAGTACTTC. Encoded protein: CAISDLVSGPHQETQYF.

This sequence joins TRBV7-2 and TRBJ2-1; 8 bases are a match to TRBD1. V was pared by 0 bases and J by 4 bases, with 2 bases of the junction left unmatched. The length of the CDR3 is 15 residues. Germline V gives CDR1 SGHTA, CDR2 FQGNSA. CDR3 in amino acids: CASSLARGPYNEQFF. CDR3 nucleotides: TGTGCCAGCAGCTTAGCCAGGGGGCCGTACAATGAGCAGTTCTTC.

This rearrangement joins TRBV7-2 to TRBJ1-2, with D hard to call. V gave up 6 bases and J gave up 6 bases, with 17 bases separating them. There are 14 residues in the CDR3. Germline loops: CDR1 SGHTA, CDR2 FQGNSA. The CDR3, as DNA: TGTGCCAGCAGTTTCCACGTCTCAGAGGATGGCTACACCTTC. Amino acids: CASSFHVSEDGYTF.

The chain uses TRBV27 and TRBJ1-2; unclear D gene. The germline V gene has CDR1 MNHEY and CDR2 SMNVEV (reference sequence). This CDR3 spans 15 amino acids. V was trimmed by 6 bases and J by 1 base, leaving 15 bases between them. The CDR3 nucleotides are TGTGCCAGCAGGATAGACACGGATTTTAACTATGGCTACACCTTC. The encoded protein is CASRIDTDFNYGYTF.

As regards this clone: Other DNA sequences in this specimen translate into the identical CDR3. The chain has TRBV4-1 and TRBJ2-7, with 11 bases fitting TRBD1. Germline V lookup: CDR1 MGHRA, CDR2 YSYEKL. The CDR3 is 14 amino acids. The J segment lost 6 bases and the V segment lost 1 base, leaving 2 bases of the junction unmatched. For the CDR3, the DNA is TGCGCCAGCAGCCAAGGGACAGGGGGCGCCGAGCAGTACTTC. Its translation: CASSQGTGGAEQYF.

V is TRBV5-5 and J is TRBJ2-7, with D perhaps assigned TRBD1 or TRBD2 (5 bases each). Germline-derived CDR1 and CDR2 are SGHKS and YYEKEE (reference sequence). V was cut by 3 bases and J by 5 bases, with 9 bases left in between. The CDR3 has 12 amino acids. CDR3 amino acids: CASSWQGDEQYF. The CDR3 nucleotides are TGTGCCAGCAGCTGGCAGGGAGACGAGCAGTACTTC. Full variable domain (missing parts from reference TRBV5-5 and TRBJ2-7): DAGVTQSPTHLIKTRGQQVTLRCSPISGHKSVSWYQQVLGQGPQFIFQYYEKEERGRGNFPDRFSARQFPNYSSELNVNALLLGDSALYLCASSWQGDEQYFGPGTRLTVT.

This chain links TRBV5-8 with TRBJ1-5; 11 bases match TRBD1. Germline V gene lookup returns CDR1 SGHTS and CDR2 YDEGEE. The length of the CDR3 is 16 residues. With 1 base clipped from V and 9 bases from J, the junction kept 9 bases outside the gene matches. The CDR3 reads CASSLNLGQGVSPQHF. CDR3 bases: TGTGCCAGCAGCTTGAATTTGGGACAGGGGGTCTCGCCCCAGCATTTT. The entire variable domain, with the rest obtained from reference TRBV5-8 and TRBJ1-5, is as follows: EAGVTQSPTHLIKTRGQQATLRCSPISGHTSVYWYQQALGLGLQFLLWYDEGEERNRGNFPPRFSGRQFPNYSSELNVNALELEDSALYLCASSLNLGQGVSPQHFGDGTRLSIL.

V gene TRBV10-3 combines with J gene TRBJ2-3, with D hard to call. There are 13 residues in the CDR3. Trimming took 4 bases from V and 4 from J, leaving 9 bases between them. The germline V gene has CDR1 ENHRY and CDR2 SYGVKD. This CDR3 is CAISVAGADTQYF. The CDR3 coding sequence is TGTGCCATCAGTGTTGCAGGAGCAGATACGCAGTATTTT.

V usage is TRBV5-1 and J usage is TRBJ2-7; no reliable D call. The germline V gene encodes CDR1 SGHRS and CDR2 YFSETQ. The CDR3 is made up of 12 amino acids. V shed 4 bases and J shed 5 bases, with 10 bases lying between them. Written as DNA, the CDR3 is TGCGCCAGCAGCCACGGCCTGAACGAGCAGTACTTC. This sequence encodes CASSHGLNEQYF.

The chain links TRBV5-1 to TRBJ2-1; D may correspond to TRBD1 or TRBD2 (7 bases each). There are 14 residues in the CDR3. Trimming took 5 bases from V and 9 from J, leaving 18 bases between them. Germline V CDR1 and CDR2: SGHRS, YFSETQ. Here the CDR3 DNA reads TGCGCCAGCAGACCAGGGGGAGGGCTGGGTGAGCAGTTCTTC. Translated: CASRPGGGLGEQFF.